The rows below give T cell receptor beta chains drawn from one sample of a study of early T cells in non-severe SARS-CoV-2 infection. TCRdb recomputed calls from the 5' RACE reads with MiXCR, one row per CDR3 protein. The sample includes 45,000 to 60,000 distinct CDR3 sequences, around 8.6% of them seen just once. The sequencing used whole blood, collected at baseline. Receptors were obtained from an adult who was a healthcare worker with PCR-confirmed SARS-CoV-2 infection or an uninfected control (not recorded which). Both conserved end residues are part of each CDR3. D genes are given only for firm matches. Where a row states a size, it is once, few, many or the class of an expanded clone; other rows omit it.

d_call	j_call	v_call	clone_size	cdr3_nt	cdr3_aa
-	TRBJ2-7	TRBV20-1	few	TGCAGTGGTTGGCAGTCCTACGAGCAGTACTTC	CSGWQSYEQYF
TRBD2	TRBJ2-3	TRBV14	-	TGTGCCAGCAGCCGCGGGGGTCCCGGCGCAGATACGCAGTATTTT	CASSRGGPGADTQYF
TRBD1	TRBJ2-6	TRBV6-5	-	TGTGCCAGCCCCCATCAGGGGGTCCCTTCTGGGGCCAACGTCCTGACTTTC	CASPHQGVPSGANVLTF
-	TRBJ1-2	TRBV9	many	TGTGCCAGCAGCGTAGGACATAACTATGGCTACACCTTC	CASSVGHNYGYTF
-	TRBJ2-7	TRBV21-1	-	TGTGCCAGCTGGGGACATCGATACGAGCAGTACTTC	CASWGHRYEQYF
-	TRBJ2-3	TRBV7-9	few	TGTGCCAGCAGCTTAGGGGTAGATACGCAGTATTTT	CASSLGVDTQYF
-	TRBJ1-5	TRBV18	few	TGTGCCAGCTCACCAGGGGGAGGGAGCCAGCCCCAGCATTTT	CASSPGGGSQPQHF
-	TRBJ2-3	TRBV24-1	many	TGTGCCACCAGTGATTTGACGGGAGTAGCAGATACGCAGTATTTT	CATSDLTGVADTQYF
-	TRBJ2-1	TRBV4-2	many	TGTGCCAGCAGCCACCACTTACAACCACGGACTGCGACCAATGAGCAGTTCTTC	CASSHHLQPRTATNEQFF
-	TRBJ1-3	TRBV5-1	-	TGCGCCAGCAGCCCAACTTTCTCTGGAAACACCATATATTTT	CASSPTFSGNTIYF
-	TRBJ2-1	TRBV7-9	few	TGTGCCAGCAGCCAAATAGGGACCACCTACAATGAGCAGTTCTTC	CASSQIGTTYNEQFF
-	TRBJ2-1	TRBV12-5	many	TGTGCTAGTGGCGGATCCTGGAGGACCTACAATGAGCAGTTCTTC	CASGGSWRTYNEQFF
TRBD2	TRBJ2-7	TRBV19	many	TGTGCCAGTAGCTTAGCGGGAGGCTACGAGCAGTACTTC	CASSLAGGYEQYF
TRBD1	TRBJ2-1	TRBV4-1	-	TGCGCCAGCAGCCGGGGACAGGGGGCCGACAATGAGCAGTTCTTC	CASSRGQGADNEQFF
-	TRBJ2-2	TRBV5-1	-	TGCGCCAGCAGCTTGGCGGGGCCCAACACCGGGGAGCTGTTTTTT	CASSLAGPNTGELFF
-	TRBJ2-7	TRBV10-3	-	TGTGCCACCGAGAAAACAGACCTGGGCGAGCAGTACTTC	CATEKTDLGEQYF
TRBD2	TRBJ2-1	TRBV5-1	-	TGCGCCAGCAGAAATAGCGGGAGCTACAATGAGCAGTTCTTC	CASRNSGSYNEQFF
-	TRBJ1-3	TRBV15	many	TGTGCCACCAGCAGAGATGACCGCGGCCCCTCTGGAAACACCATATATTTT	CATSRDDRGPSGNTIYF
-	TRBJ1-4	TRBV27	many	TGTGCCAGCCGAGCGGACACCTCGACAACTAATGAAAAACTGTTTTTT	CASRADTSTTNEKLFF
-	TRBJ1-1	TRBV5-1	many	TGCGCCAGCAGCATGACAGTGAACACTGAAGCTTTCTTT	CASSMTVNTEAFF
-	TRBJ2-7	TRBV2	few	TGTGCCAGCAGAGGCTCCGGGCTCCCTCCCTCCTACGAGCAGTACTTC	CASRGSGLPPSYEQYF
-	TRBJ2-7	TRBV27	-	TGTGCCAGCAGTTTAGCGGGTAACGAGCAGTACTTC	CASSLAGNEQYF
-	TRBJ2-5	TRBV10-2	-	TGCGCCAGCAGCGCTCCGGGGGAAGAGACCCAGTACTTC	CASSAPGEETQYF
-	TRBJ2-1	TRBV11-3	many	TGTGCCAGCAGCTTAGTCGCCCTCGAATCCTACAATGAGCAGTTCTTC	CASSLVALESYNEQFF
-	TRBJ1-4	TRBV10-3	-	TGTGCCATCAGGAAGGGGTTGGGGGAAAAACTGTTTTTT	CAIRKGLGEKLFF
TRBD2	TRBJ2-1	TRBV29-1	few	TGCAGCGTTGAAGAGGGGGCTAGCGGGACGTACAATGAGCAGTTCTTC	CSVEEGASGTYNEQFF
-	TRBJ1-1	TRBV27	many	TGTGCCAGCAGTCCCGGTCCAGGGAGGGCTGAAGCTTTCTTT	CASSPGPGRAEAFF
-	TRBJ2-4	TRBV5-1	many	TGCGCCAGCAGCTTGGGATCAGGCAGTGTAAACATTCAGTACTTC	CASSLGSGSVNIQYF
TRBD2	TRBJ2-3	TRBV9	-	TGTGCCAGCAGCCCGGGGACTAGCGGGGGGTCCCTCACAGATACGCAGTATTTT	CASSPGTSGGSLTDTQYF
-	TRBJ2-7	TRBV5-1	few	TGCGCCAGCAGCTTAGGGTTTCAGGCCTACGAGCAGTACTTC	CASSLGFQAYEQYF
-	TRBJ1-2	TRBV7-9	few	TGTGCCAGCAGCCTCAAATCGGCCAACTATGGCTACACCTTC	CASSLKSANYGYTF
TRBD2	TRBJ2-7	TRBV7-2	-	TGTGCCAGCAGCCTTAGCGGGGTCCCGCCCTACGAGCAGTACTTC	CASSLSGVPPYEQYF
-	TRBJ2-3	TRBV19	many	TGTGCCAGTATCGCGGGCGGCACAGATACGCAGTATTTT	CASIAGGTDTQYF
TRBD1	TRBJ1-4	TRBV5-1	many	TGCGCCAGCAGCCCGGGACAGGGTCCAGCGCTGTTTTTT	CASSPGQGPALFF
-	TRBJ2-3	TRBV5-1	few	TGCGCCGCGGAGGGCGGGATCCCGAAGGCAGATACGCAGTATTTT	CAAEGGIPKADTQYF
TRBD1	TRBJ1-5	TRBV25-1	many	TGTGCCAGCAGGGGACAGAGCAATCAGCCCCAGCATTTT	CASRGQSNQPQHF
-	TRBJ1-6	TRBV2	-	TGTGCCAGCAGTCCGGGGGCAGGGGATAATTCACCCCTCCACTTT	CASSPGAGDNSPLHF
TRBD1	TRBJ2-3	TRBV19	few	TGTGCCAGTAGTACAAATCCGGGACAGGGGGCAGATACGCAGTATTTT	CASSTNPGQGADTQYF
TRBD1	TRBJ2-3	TRBV6-1	-	TGTGCCAGCAGACGGACAGGGACACCACAGAATACGCAGTATTTT	CASRRTGTPQNTQYF
TRBD2	TRBJ2-1	TRBV20-1	few	TGCAGTGCTCCACGACGGGGACTAGCGGGAGGGCCCTACAATGAGCAGTTCTTC	CSAPRRGLAGGPYNEQFF
-	TRBJ1-5	TRBV5-1	many	TGCGCCAGCAGCTTGGAAGGCAGGGGCAATCAGCCCCAGCATTTT	CASSLEGRGNQPQHF
-	TRBJ2-3	TRBV29-1	many	TGCAGCGTTGAGAGGGGGGCAGGAGATACGCAGTATTTT	CSVERGAGDTQYF
-	TRBJ2-3	TRBV2	many	TGTGCCAGCAGTGAGCAGTCCACAGATACGCAGTATTTT	CASSEQSTDTQYF
TRBD1	TRBJ1-1	TRBV6-6	few	TGTGCCAGCAGTTCCGGACAGGGGGCCTCCGTGTGGACTTTCTTT	CASSSGQGASVWTFF
-	TRBJ1-2	TRBV11-3	few	TGTGCCAGCAGCTTAGACGGGGAACGTACTGGCTACACCTTC	CASSLDGERTGYTF
-	TRBJ2-1	TRBV12-3/TRBV12-4	-	TGTGCCAGCAGTTCTGCCGTGAATGAGCAGTTCTTC	CASSSAVNEQFF
-	TRBJ1-5	TRBV2	many	TGTGCCAGCAGTGACGGTCCGACGGTGAATCAGCCCCAGCATTTT	CASSDGPTVNQPQHF
TRBD2	TRBJ2-7	TRBV6-2/TRBV6-3	few	TGTGCCAGCAGTCCAGCGGGACGGTCCTACGAGCAGTACTTC	CASSPAGRSYEQYF
TRBD2	TRBJ2-1	TRBV5-1	many	TGCGCCAGCAGCACGGGACTAGCGGGCTCCTACAATGAGCAGTTCTTC	CASSTGLAGSYNEQFF
TRBD1	TRBJ1-2	TRBV6-5	few	TGTGCCAGCGGACAGGGTCGGAACTATGGCTACACCTTC	CASGQGRNYGYTF